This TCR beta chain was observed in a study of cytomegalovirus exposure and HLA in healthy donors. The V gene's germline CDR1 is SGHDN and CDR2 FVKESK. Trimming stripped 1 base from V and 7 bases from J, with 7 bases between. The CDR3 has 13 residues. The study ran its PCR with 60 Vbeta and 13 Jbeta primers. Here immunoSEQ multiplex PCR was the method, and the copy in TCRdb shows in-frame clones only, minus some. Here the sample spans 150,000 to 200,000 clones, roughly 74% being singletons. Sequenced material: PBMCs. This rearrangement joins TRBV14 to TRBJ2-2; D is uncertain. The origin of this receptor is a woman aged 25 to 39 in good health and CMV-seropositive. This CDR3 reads CASSQVQVGELFF. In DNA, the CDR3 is TGTGCCAGCAGCCAAGTTCAGGTCGGGGAGCTGTTTTTT.